This entry concerns a single T cell receptor beta chain. It has no known antigen specificity. There are no base qualities to consult, and no much larger clone falls within one base. V is shortened by 4 bases, J by 8 bases, and the region joining them spans 11 bases. Taken from cysteine to phenylalanine, the CDR3 has 13 residues. The only DNA kept is the CDR3, 39 bases in frame from the first base. The germline V gene sets CDR1 to MGHDK and CDR2 to SYGVNS. This record belongs to a study of shared clonotypes between healthy human individuals (dated by TCRdb to about 2020). The study in broad terms: The cohort comprised two women and a few men aged 18 to 49 years. For each donor, CD4 naive and CD4 memory were each given three plates, CD8 naive was given two plates, and CD8 memory was given one plate. To estimate repertoire size and how much clonotypes are shared between individuals, the study performed deep sequencing of blood TCR repertoires from about five healthy adults. To increase sequencing depth and limit assay-specific biases, TCR repertoire library preparation and sequencing were carried out by different laboratories using diverse techniques. Between about 0.94 and 8.9 billion PBMCs per donor were obtained by leukapheresis.

Using the deep immunoSEQ assay, multiplex PCR amplified TCR CDR3 regions from genomic DNA. Extracted genomic DNA from each cell subset was spread evenly across all wells of several immunoSEQ 96-well plates, with each plate serving as a replicate. Each replicate PCR for sorted subsets received about 220 ng genomic DNA, equal to around 32,000 T cell genomes. The purified libraries were quantified using a Qubit 3.0 fluorometer, sized with a Bioanalyzer 2100, and then quantified again using the KAPA Library Quantification kit. A separate single-read 150-cycle Illumina NextSeq 550 flow cell was used to sequence each immunoSEQ 96-well plate. The authors' pipeline ran thus. Because the immunoSEQ output held only junctional sequences and lacked quality scores, the filtering could not match the filtering applied to full-length reads. Sequences were annotated with PyIR, a Python wrapper for IgBLAST v1.9, using IMGT germline references to assign V/J genes and CDR3. Any read was removed if the V/J assignment was weak (E-value above 1e-6), the CDR3 was missing, or the read contained stop codons, out-of-frame junctions, or ambiguous translated residues. V3J clonotypes were defined as sequences sharing the same inferred V gene, J gene, and CDR3 amino acid sequence. The percentage overlap between two repertoires was calculated by dividing the number of shared unique clonotypes by the size of the smaller repertoire. RTK rarefaction, the Chao1 estimator, and Recon v2.1 estimates of unobserved clonotypes were used to assess repertoire richness. Generation probabilities for all TCRbeta clonotypes obtained by the gDNA method from several donors were computed using OLGA. TCRdb retrieved this table from immuneACCESS and kept in-frame rearrangements only. Not all clones are present; in checked studies, unresolved V genes account for under half, and no reason is known for the remainder. Clone size and V and J calls were adopted from that table, with D and trimming inferred from the DNA. The sample contains some 660,000 clones, roughly 73% of them found a single time. The ten most abundant clones make up roughly 2% of the sample.

Broader findings and caveats from the paper: Higher generation probabilities were observed for clonotypes shared by all four sorted-subset donors than for non-shared clonotypes. Sampling was restricted to blood, and TCR repertoires in tissues likely differ from the TCR repertoires found in blood. Across four donors, approximately 5% of naive CD4, more than 3% of naive CD8, around 2.5% of memory CD4, and under 0.45% of memory CD8 clonotypes were shared. Because the study included only a small number of donors, the genetic and exposure-history diversity represented was limited. Rarefaction of sorted-subset datasets indicated incomplete sequencing despite the large sequencing depth. Pairwise subsampling led to the expectation that sequencing depth would affect the degree of clonotype sharing among donors. Larger estimated clonotype richness was generally found for naive subsets than for memory subsets.

The donors were healthy, HIV-negative adults with no recently reported acute infections or vaccinations. Every donor was a Caucasian adult residing in Nashville, Tennessee, USA. CD4+ T cells were enriched by magnetic negative selection; naive cells were then positively selected on CD45RA, and the negative fraction formed the memory subset. After blood collection by leukapheresis, PBMCs were isolated using Ficoll-Histopaque density gradient centrifugation and then cryopreserved in the vapor phase of liquid nitrogen. Analytical flow cytometry was used to check the purity and quantity of every magnetically sorted T cell population. From each sorted fraction, genomic DNA was isolated and quantified by UV absorbance on a Nanodrop 2000c.

The sequence was obtained from a woman younger than 45 in good health. This chain is built from TRBV25-1 and TRBJ1-4; the best D guess is TRBD1, with 5 bases matching. Sequencing was performed on memory CD4+ T cells sorted from blood. The cell subset or site label for this specimen denotes: CD45RA-negative fraction. The sequenced DNA: TGTGCCAGCAGTGGCCGGGACCAAGAAAAACTGTTTTTT. Its amino acids are CASSGRDQEKLFF.